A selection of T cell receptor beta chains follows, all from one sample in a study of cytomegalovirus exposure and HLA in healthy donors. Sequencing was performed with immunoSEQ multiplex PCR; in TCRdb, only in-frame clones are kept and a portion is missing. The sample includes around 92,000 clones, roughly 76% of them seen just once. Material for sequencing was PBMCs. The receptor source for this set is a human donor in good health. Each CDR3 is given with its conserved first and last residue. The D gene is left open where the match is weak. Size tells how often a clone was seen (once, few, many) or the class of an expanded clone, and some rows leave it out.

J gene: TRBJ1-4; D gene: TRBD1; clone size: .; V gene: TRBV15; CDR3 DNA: TGTGCCACCAGCAGGCCAGGGGGCCAGAATGAAAAACTGTTTTTT; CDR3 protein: CATSRPGGQNEKLFF
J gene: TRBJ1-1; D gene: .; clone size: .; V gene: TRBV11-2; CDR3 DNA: TGTGCCAGCAGCCCCAAAACTGAAGCTTTCTTT; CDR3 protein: CASSPKTEAFF
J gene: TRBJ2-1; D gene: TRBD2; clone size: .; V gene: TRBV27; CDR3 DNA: TGTGCCAGCAGGCGGCGGGAGGACTACAATGAGCAGTTCTTC; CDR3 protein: CASRRREDYNEQFF
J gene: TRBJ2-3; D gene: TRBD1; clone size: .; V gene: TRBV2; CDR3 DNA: TGTGCCAGCAGAGCTTCAGGGGGCGAAACAGATACGCAGTATTTT; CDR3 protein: CASRASGGETDTQYF
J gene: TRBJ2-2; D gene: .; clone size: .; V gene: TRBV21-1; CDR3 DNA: TGTGCCAGCCCTTCGGAGACAGTTTGGAGGGAGCTGTTTTTT; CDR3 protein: CASPSETVWRELFF
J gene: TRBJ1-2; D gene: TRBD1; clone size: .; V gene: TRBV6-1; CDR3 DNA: TGTGCCAGCAGTGGGACAGGGGGTCATGGCTACACCTTC; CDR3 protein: CASSGTGGHGYTF
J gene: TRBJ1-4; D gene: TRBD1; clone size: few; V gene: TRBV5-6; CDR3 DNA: TGTGCCAGCAGCTTGGGAGGGACAGGCCCCGGGAAAAAACTGTTTTTT; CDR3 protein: CASSLGGTGPGKKLFF
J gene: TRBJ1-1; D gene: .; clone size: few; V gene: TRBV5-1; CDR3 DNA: TGCGCCAGCAGCTTAACCCTTGGGAACCGGGGTGAAGCTTTCTTT; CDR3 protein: CASSLTLGNRGEAFF
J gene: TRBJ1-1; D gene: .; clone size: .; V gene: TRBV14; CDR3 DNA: TGTGCCAGCAGCCAATTCCGCGGGGGTGAAACTGAAGCTTTCTTT; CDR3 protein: CASSQFRGGETEAFF
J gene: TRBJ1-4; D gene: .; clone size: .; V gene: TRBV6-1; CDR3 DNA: TGTGCCAGCAGTTTTGGAAGGGAGGGAAAACTGTTTTTT; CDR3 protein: CASSFGREGKLFF
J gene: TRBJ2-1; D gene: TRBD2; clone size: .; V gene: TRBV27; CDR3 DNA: TGTGCCAGCAGTTCCCTGACTAGCGGGGGAACGAATGAGCAGTTCTTC; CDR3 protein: CASSSLTSGGTNEQFF
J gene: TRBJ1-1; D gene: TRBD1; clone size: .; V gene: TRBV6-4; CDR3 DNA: TGTGCCAGCAGTGACACCGGGACAGTGAATGAAGCTTTCTTT; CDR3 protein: CASSDTGTVNEAFF
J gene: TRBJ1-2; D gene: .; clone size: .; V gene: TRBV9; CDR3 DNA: TGTGCCAGCAGCGCCCTTCCTGGGGGGATCTATGGCTACACCTTC; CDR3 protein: CASSALPGGIYGYTF
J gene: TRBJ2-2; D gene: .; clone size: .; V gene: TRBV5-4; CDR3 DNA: TGTGCCAGCAGCTTGTGGAGTGGGGAGCTGTTTTTT; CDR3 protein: CASSLWSGELFF
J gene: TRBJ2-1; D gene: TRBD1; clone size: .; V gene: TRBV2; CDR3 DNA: TGTGCCAGCAGTGGCGGGACAGGGGGCCCAAGCTCCTACAATGAGCAGTTCTTC; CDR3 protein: CASSGGTGGPSSYNEQFF
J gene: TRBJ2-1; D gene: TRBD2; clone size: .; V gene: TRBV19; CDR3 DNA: TGTGCCAGTAGTATAGATAGTGGACTAGCGGGGGGGTACTCTCGCTACAATGAGCAGTTCTTC; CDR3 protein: CASSIDSGLAGGYSRYNEQFF
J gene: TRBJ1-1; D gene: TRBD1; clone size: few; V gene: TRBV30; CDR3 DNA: TGTGCCGTGGACAGGGGGCGTTACACTGAAGCTTTCTTT; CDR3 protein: CAVDRGRYTEAFF
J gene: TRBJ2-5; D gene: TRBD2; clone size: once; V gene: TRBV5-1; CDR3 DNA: TGCGCCAGCAGCTTGTGGCTAGCGGGGGGGACTCCTTCCCAAGAGACCCAGTACTTC; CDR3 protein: CASSLWLAGGTPSQETQYF
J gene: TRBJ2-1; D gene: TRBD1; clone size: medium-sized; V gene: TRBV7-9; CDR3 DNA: TGTGCCAGCAGCTTCGCCGGGACAGGGTACCATGAGCAGTTCTTC; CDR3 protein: CASSFAGTGYHEQFF
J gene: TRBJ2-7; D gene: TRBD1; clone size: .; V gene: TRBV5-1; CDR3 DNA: TGCGCCAGCAGCTCCGGGACAGGGGGCGGCGAGCAGTACTTC; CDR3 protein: CASSSGTGGGEQYF
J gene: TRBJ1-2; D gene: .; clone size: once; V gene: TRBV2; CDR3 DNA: TGTGCCAGCAGACCAACAGAAACTTCTAACTATGGCTACACCTTC; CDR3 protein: CASRPTETSNYGYTF
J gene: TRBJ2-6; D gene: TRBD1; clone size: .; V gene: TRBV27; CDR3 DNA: TGTGCCAGCAGTTTATTGACAGGGGCGGGGGCCAACGTCCTGACTTTC; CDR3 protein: CASSLLTGAGANVLTF
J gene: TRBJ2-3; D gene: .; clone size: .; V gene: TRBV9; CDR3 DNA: TGTGCCAGCAGCGTAAGGGGAACAGGGGGGGCTATGACGCAGTATTTT; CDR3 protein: CASSVRGTGGAMTQYF
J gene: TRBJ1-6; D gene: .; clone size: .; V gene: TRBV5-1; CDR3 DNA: TGCGCCAGCAGCTTGGGTGGAGATTCACCCCTCCACTTT; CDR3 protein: CASSLGGDSPLHF
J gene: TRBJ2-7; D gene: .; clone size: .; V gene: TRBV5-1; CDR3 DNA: TGCGCCAGCAGACCCGGGACACAGAACTACGAGCAGTACTTC; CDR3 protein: CASRPGTQNYEQYF
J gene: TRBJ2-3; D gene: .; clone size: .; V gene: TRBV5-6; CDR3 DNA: TGTGCCAGCAGCCCCGCGCTAGATACGCAGTATTTT; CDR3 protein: CASSPALDTQYF
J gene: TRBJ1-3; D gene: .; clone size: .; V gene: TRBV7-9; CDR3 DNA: TGTGCCAGCAGCTTGCAGGGACTGGCTGGAAACACCATATATTTT; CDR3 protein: CASSLQGLAGNTIYF
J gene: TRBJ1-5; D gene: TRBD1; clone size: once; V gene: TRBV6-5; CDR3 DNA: TGTGCCAGCAGGAGGGACAGGGATAGCAATCAGCCCCAGCATTTT; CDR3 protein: CASRRDRDSNQPQHF
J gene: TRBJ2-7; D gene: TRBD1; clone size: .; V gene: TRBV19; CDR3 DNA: TGTGCCAGTAATAAGGGGGCGCCGGACGAGCAGTACTTC; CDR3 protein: CASNKGAPDEQYF
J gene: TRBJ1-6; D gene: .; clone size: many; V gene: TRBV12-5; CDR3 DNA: TGTGCTAGTGGTTTCGCCGGGGGTGGGGGTAATTCACCCCTCCACTTT; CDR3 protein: CASGFAGGGGNSPLHF
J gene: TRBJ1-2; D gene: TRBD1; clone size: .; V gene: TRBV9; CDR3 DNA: TGTGCCAGCAGCGCCTTTTCTTCAGGGGGGTCTTATGGCTACACCTTC; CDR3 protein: CASSAFSSGGSYGYTF
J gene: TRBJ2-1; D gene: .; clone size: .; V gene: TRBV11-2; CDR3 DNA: TGTGCCAGCAGCCTGCAACGGAGCGAGCAGTTCTTC; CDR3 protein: CASSLQRSEQFF
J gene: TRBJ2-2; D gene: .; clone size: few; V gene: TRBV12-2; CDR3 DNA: TGTGCAAGTCGGCGGACTGGCGGGGAGCTGTTTTTT; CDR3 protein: CASRRTGGELFF
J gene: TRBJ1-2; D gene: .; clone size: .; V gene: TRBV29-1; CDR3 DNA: TGCAGCGTTGAGTCGGGGGGCTACACCTTC; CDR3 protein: CSVESGGYTF
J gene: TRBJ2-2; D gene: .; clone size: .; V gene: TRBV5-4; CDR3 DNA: TGTGCCAGCAGCTTGTGGGCTGGGGAGCTGTTTTTT; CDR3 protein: CASSLWAGELFF
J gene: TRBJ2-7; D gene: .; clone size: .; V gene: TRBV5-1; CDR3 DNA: TGCGCCAGCAGTCGGGAACAGAGCTCCTACGAGCAGTACTTC; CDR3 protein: CASSREQSSYEQYF
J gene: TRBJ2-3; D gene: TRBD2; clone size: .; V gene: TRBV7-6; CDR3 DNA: TGTGCCAGCAGCTTAGTGGGACTAGCCTCAGATACGCAGTATTTT; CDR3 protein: CASSLVGLASDTQYF
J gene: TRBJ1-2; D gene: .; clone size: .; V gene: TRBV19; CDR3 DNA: TGTGCCAGTACCATATCCAGGGTCCCGTACAGGGGCTACACCTTC; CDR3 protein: CASTISRVPYRGYTF
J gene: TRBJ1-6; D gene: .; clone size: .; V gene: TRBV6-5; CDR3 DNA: TGTGCCAGCAGTGAAACATCATCCTATTCACCCCTCCACTTT; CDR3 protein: CASSETSSYSPLHF
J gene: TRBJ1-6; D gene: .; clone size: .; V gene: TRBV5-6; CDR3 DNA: TGTGCCAGCAAGGATGTCCTCAGGGATTCACCCCTCCACTTT; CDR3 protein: CASKDVLRDSPLHF
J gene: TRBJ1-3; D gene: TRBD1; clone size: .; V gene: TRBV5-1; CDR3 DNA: TGCGCCAGCAGCTTGGGGGACAGGGATGGAAACACCATATATTTT; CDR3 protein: CASSLGDRDGNTIYF
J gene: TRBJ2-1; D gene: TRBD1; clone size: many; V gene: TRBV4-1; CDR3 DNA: TGCGCCAGCAGCCTGGACAGGGCCTACAATGAGCAGTTCTTC; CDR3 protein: CASSLDRAYNEQFF
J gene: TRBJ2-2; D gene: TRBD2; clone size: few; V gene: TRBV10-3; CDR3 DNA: TGTGCCATCAGTGAGTCGTCTAGCGGGAGCGTTACGAACACCGGGGAGCTGTTTTTT; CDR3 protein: CAISESSSGSVTNTGELFF
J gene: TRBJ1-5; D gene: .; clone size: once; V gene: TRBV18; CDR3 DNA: TGTGCCAGCTCAGGAGACAGTCAATATAGCAATCAGCCCCAGCATTTT; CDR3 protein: CASSGDSQYSNQPQHF
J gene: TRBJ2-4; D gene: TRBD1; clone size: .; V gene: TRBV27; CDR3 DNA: TGTGCCAGCAGTTTATATTCGACAGGGGGAAAAAACATTCAGTACTTC; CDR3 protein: CASSLYSTGGKNIQYF
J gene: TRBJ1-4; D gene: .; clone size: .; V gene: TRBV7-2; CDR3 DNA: TGTGCCAGCAGCTCGGGGTCCCTGATTTATAATGAAAAACTGTTTTTT; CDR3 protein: CASSSGSLIYNEKLFF
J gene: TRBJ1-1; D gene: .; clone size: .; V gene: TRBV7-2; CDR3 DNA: TGTGCCAGCAGCGTACAGGGTTGTGGAGCTTTCTTT; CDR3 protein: CASSVQGCGAFF
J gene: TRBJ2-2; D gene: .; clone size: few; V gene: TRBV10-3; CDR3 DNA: TGTGCCATCGGGGGGTTTTCCGGGGAGCTGTTTTTT; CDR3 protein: CAIGGFSGELFF
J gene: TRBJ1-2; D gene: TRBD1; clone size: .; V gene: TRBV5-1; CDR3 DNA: TGCGCCAGCAGCTTGGCCCGGGACAGGGGGCTTGGTGGCTACACCTTC; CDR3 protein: CASSLARDRGLGGYTF
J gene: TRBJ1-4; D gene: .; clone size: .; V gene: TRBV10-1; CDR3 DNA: TGCGCCAGCACCCAAAGGATTGGGAGGGTTGCAACTAATGAAAAACTGTTTTTT; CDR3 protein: CASTQRIGRVATNEKLFF
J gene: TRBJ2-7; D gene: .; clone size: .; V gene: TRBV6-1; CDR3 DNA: TGTGCCAGCAGTGAATTCGCAGCACAGGGCGAGCAGTACTTC; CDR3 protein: CASSEFAAQGEQYF
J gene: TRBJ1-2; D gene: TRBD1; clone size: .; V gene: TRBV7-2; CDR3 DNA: TGTGCCAGCAGCTTAGGGGGGACAGGGGGCTACACCTTC; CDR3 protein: CASSLGGTGGYTF
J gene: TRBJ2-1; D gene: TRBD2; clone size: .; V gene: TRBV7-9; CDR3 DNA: TGTGCCAGCAGCTTAGTTCTAGCGGGAGTGATGGATGAGCAGTTCTTC; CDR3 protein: CASSLVLAGVMDEQFF